This TCR beta chain stems from a study of beta chain features in type 1 diabetes. Study overall: Across the samples, roughly 98,000,000 sorted cells were examined in total. Study outcomes and limitations: Researchers caution that PCR might favor shorter templates, equally among patients and controls. There was a moderate but significant shortening of TCRB CDR3s in all four CD4+ subsets of Type 1 diabetes patients.

The entirety of the isolated RNA underwent reverse transcription, so expressed TCRB transcripts were sequenced. Clones were sequenced by immunoSEQ multiplex PCR, and TCRdb holds only the in-frame ones, with some missing. The sample yields around 170,000 clones, approximately 9.1% seen once. The trim removed 3 bases at V and 5 bases at J, leaving 7 bases unmatched. Germline V CDR1 and CDR2: KGHSH, LQKENI. CDR3 length: 14 residues. This clone has only a few counts. The antigen remains unidentified. The V and J genes are TRBV18 and TRBJ2-7, with 7 bases identical to TRBD1. The receptor was derived from a woman between 18 and 29 years old in good health. Sequences were obtained from central memory CD4+ T cells from blood. For the CDR3, the DNA is TGTGCCAGCTCACCCCAACGACAGGGAAACGAGCAGTACTTC. It is translated as CASSPQRQGNEQYF.